These 26 T cell receptor beta chains originate from one sample sequenced in a study of cytomegalovirus exposure and HLA in healthy donors. Researchers ran the PCR with 60 Vbeta and 13 Jbeta primers. The data were produced by immunoSEQ multiplex PCR, yet TCRdb's version contains in-frame clones alone and is incomplete. The sample consists of 90,000 to 140,000 clones, around 75% of them appearing once. Sequences were obtained from PBMCs. These receptors were taken from a man aged 25 to 45 in good health and CMV-seropositive.

Only one count was recorded for this clone. The chain links TRBV19 to TRBJ1-5; 9 nucleotides align to TRBD1. J gave up 5 bases and V 6 bases, and 11 bases lay outside the gene matches. Per germline, CDR1 LNHDA and CDR2 SQIVND (reference sequence). The length of the CDR3 is 16 residues. The CDR3 loop reads CASRSGTGLLHQPQHF. The CDR3 region has the DNA TGTGCCAGTAGAAGCGGGACAGGGCTTCTCCATCAGCCCCAGCATTTT.

The chain has TRBV15 and TRBJ1-3; D is unclear. Germline assignment: CDR1 LNHNV and CDR2 YYDKDF (reference sequence). CDR3 size: 14 residues. V lost 5 bases and J lost 4, with 12 bases in between. CDR3 DNA sequence: TGTGCCACCAGCGCTAAAGGGAGGGGAAACACCATATATTTT. Residues: CATSAKGRGNTIYF.

The chain joins TRBV30 to TRBJ1-4; maybe TRBD1 (6 bases). CDR3 size: 14 residues. Per germline, CDR1 GTSNPN and CDR2 SVGIG (reference sequence). Trimming left V 2 bases short and J 3 bases short, with 10 bases between. The CDR3 sequence: CAWSRTAANEKLFF. In DNA, the CDR3 is TGTGCCTGGAGTCGGACAGCGGCTAATGAAAAACTGTTTTTT.

To note about this clone: At one of its ends the junction is not consistent with the germline gene, which may arise from a read error. The chain employs TRBV7-7 and TRBJ2-1; possible D gene TRBD2, 6 bases. Looked up from germline, CDR1 is SSHAT and CDR2 is FNYEAQ (reference sequence). The CDR3 contains 13 residues. The chain's CDR3 is CASSLETAGEQFF. The CDR3 DNA is TGTGCTAGCAGCTTAGAGACAGCGGGTGAGCAGTTCTTC.

The rearrangement joins TRBV30 to TRBJ2-7, with 7 bases fitting TRBD1. Trimming cost V 5 bases and J 4 bases; bases outside gene matches: 5. The CDR3 is made up of 12 amino acids. Germline CDR1 is GTSNPN and CDR2 is SVGIG (reference sequence). CDR3 sequence reads: CAWRQGRYEQYF. The CDR3 DNA reads TGTGCCTGGCGACAGGGTCGTTACGAGCAGTACTTC. Full variable domain (remainder filled in from reference TRBV30 and TRBJ2-7): SQTIHQWPATLVQPVGSPLSLECTVEGTSNPNLYWYRQAAGRGLQLLFYSVGIGQISSEVPQNLSASRPQDRQFILSSKKLLLSDSGFYLCAWRQGRYEQYFGPGTRLTVT.

The V and J genes are TRBV30 and TRBJ1-4, with D unclear. V was pared by 0 bases and J by 12 bases, with 20 bases between. This CDR3 contains 15 residues. Germline lookup yields CDR1 GTSNPN and CDR2 SVGIG (reference sequence). The CDR3 DNA sequence: TGTGCCTGGAGTGTCTTGGGCGGGGTGCTCAAGGAACTGTTTTTT. This sequence encodes CAWSVLGGVLKELFF.

This clone was found a few times. This rearrangement joins TRBV5-5 to TRBJ1-3, with TRBD1 identical over 11 bases. Trimming took 0 bases from V and 8 from J; bases not matched to a gene: 7. Germline-derived CDR1 and CDR2 are SGHKS and YYEKEE (reference sequence). The CDR3 is 16 amino acids. The CDR3 DNA follows: TGTGCCAGCAGCTTGGCCAGCGGGACAGGGGGTTACACCATATATTTT. This gives the protein CASSLASGTGGYTIYF.

This sequence joins TRBV29-1 and TRBJ2-1; 9 nucleotides agree with TRBD2. The CDR3 has 14 amino acids. Germline trimming cut 2 bases from V and 8 bases from J; bases unmatched to any gene: 7. Germline V gives CDR1 SQVTM, CDR2 ANQGSEA. CDR3 sequence (DNA): TGCAGCGTTGAAAGTAGCGGGGGCGGCGATGAGCAGTTCTTC. This translates into CSVESSGGGDEQFF.

The chain couples TRBV14 to TRBJ2-7; no definite D call. The length of the CDR3 is 14 residues. The germline V and J ends were trimmed by 1 base and 1 base, with 8 bases remaining between them. CDR1 SGHDN and CDR2 FVKESK come from the germline V gene. As DNA, the CDR3 is TGTGCCAGCAGCCAAGGCTCGGGTTCCTACGAGCAGTACTTC. Translated, it gives CASSQGSGSYEQYF.

The chain is built from TRBV5-1 and TRBJ2-5; tentative D call: TRBD2 (5 bases). The CDR3 runs to 15 residues. V gave up 3 bases and J gave up 1 base, with 13 bases separating them. Germline loops: CDR1 SGHRS, CDR2 YFSETQ. As DNA, the CDR3 is TGCGCCAGCAGCTCCCAGGCGCGGGCCCAAGAGACCCAGTACTTC. The encoded protein is CASSSQARAQETQYF. Using reference TRBV5-1 and TRBJ2-5 for the parts outside the CDR3, the full variable domain is KAGVTQTPRYLIKTRGQQVTLSCSPISGHRSVSWYQQTPGQGLQFLFEYFSETQRNKGNFPGRFSGRQFSNSRSEMNVSTLELGDSALYLCASSSQARAQETQYFGPGTRLLVL.

The rearrangement uses TRBV4-1 and TRBJ2-5; a possible D gene is TRBD1 (5 bases). The CDR3 consists of 14 residues. Germline assignment: CDR1 MGHRA and CDR2 YSYEKL. V lost 1 base, J lost 1 base, and 7 bases lay in between. The CDR3 DNA reads TGCGCCAGCAGCCAAGCAGGGCCCCAAGAGACCCAGTACTTC. It translates to CASSQAGPQETQYF.

This chain uses TRBV21-1 with TRBJ1-2. TRBV21-1 is a documented pseudogene. CDR3 length: 15 residues. This chain's CDR3 is CASSKMEVGNYGYTF. CDR3 DNA sequence: TGTGCCAGCAGCAAAATGGAGGTGGGTAACTATGGCTACACCTTC.

The chain is built from TRBV7-9 and TRBJ1-3; D remains unclear. Trimming shortened V by 5 bases and J by 3 bases, and 8 bases separated the two germline ends. This CDR3 contains 13 residues. CDR1 is SEHNR and CDR2 is FQNEAQ in the germline V gene (reference sequence). The CDR3 is CASSPTIGNTIYF. The CDR3 DNA is TGTGCCAGCAGCCCGACTATTGGAAACACCATATATTTT.

The rearrangement links TRBV6-1 to TRBJ2-5; maybe TRBD1 (6 bases). The CDR3 runs to 13 residues. The V and J ends lost 5 bases and 1 base respectively, with 8 bases between them. Germline V lookup: CDR1 MNHNS, CDR2 SASEGT. The CDR3 nucleotides are TGTGCCAGCAGTACAGGGATCCAAGAGACCCAGTACTTC. It translates to CASSTGIQETQYF.

The gene calls are TRBV5-1 and TRBJ1-1, with TRBD1 identical over 11 bases. The CDR3 is made up of 18 amino acids. J gave up 4 bases and V 4 bases, and 15 bases lay outside the gene matches. Germline V gives CDR1 SGHRS, CDR2 YFSETQ. The CDR3 coding sequence is TGCGCCAGCAGCCTTGGTAGTGGGACAGGGACAGGGGGCACTGAAGCTTTCTTT. This gives the protein CASSLGSGTGTGGTEAFF.

J is TRBJ2-1 and V is TRBV10-2, with TRBD2 identical over 10 bases. Germline trimming cut 6 bases from V and 1 base from J; bases unmatched to any gene: 15. CDR1 and CDR2 from the germline V gene are WSHSY and SAAADI. CDR3 size: 19 residues. DNA for the CDR3: TGCGCCAGCAGCGACACTGGGGTACTAGCGGGAAATTCCTACAATGAGCAGTTCTTC. Translated, it gives CASSDTGVLAGNSYNEQFF.

This clone was recorded a few times. V usage is TRBV9 and J usage is TRBJ2-4; D unclear. V was pared by 0 bases and J by 5 bases, with 6 bases between. CDR3 length equals 13 residues. CDR1 and CDR2 from the germline V gene are SGDLS and YYNGEE. CDR3 sequence (DNA): TGTGCCAGCAGCGTAGATGCAGAAAACATTCAGTACTTC. Protein product: CASSVDAENIQYF.

The chain joins TRBV7-9 to TRBJ1-2; 10 bases match TRBD1. This CDR3 has 17 residues. Unmatched junction bases numbered 10, after V lost 2 bases and J lost 4 bases. Germline V gene sequence: CDR1 SEHNR, CDR2 FQNEAQ (reference sequence). The CDR3 here is CASSLPGQGPGPYGYTF. The CDR3 nucleotides are TGTGCCAGCAGCTTACCGGGACAGGGGCCCGGTCCCTATGGCTACACCTTC.

The chain couples TRBV18 to TRBJ2-7; perhaps TRBD2 as D (6 bases). Germline V lookup: CDR1 KGHSH, CDR2 LQKENI. V shed 2 bases and J shed 6 bases, with 17 bases lying between them. The CDR3 is 15 residues long. CDR3 loop: CASSPNVASGAEQYF. In DNA, the CDR3 is TGTGCCAGCTCACCAAACGTAGCCTCGGGAGCCGAGCAGTACTTC.

V and J are TRBV5-4 and TRBJ1-6; 10 nucleotides agree with TRBD1. The ends lost 3 bases at V and 9 bases at J; junction bases unmatched: 3. The CDR3 has 14 amino acids. Germline assignment: CDR1 SGHNT and CDR2 YYREEE (reference sequence). The CDR3 nucleotides read TGTGCCAGCAGCTGGGACAGGGGTAGTTCACCCCTCCACTTT. It specifies CASSWDRGSSPLHF.

This chain connects TRBV30 to TRBJ1-3; D remains ambiguous. V dropped 0 bases and J dropped 1 base, with 4 bases sitting between them. The CDR3 runs 13 residues. Germline lookup yields CDR1 GTSNPN and CDR2 SVGIG (reference sequence). The CDR3 loop is CAWSVTSGNTIYF. CDR3 coding DNA: TGTGCCTGGAGTGTAACTTCTGGAAACACCATATATTTT.

The chain uses TRBV4-1 and TRBJ2-1; 9 bases match TRBD1. The CDR3 runs to 15 residues. The J segment lost 3 bases and the V segment lost 1 base, leaving 1 base of the junction unmatched. CDR1 and CDR2 from the germline V gene are MGHRA and YSYEKL. The CDR3 reads CASSQGTGDYNEQFF. Written as DNA, the CDR3 is TGCGCCAGCAGCCAAGGGACAGGGGACTACAATGAGCAGTTCTTC.

CDR3 bases: TGTGCCAGCACCAAATACAATGAGCAGTTCTTC. This codes for CASTKYNEQFF. J is TRBJ2-1 and V is TRBV6-5, with D unresolved. Germline V lookup: CDR1 MNHEY, CDR2 SVGAGI. The length of the CDR3 is 11 residues. V was clipped by 7 bases and J by 4 bases, with 5 bases between them.

This clone has just a few counts. The rearrangement links TRBV6-6 to TRBJ2-7; 12 bases agree with TRBD2. The CDR3 totals 15 residues. V was pared by 0 bases and J by 7 bases, with 4 bases of the junction left unmatched. Germline V gene sequence: CDR1 MNHNY, CDR2 SVGAGI (reference sequence). The CDR3 loop reads CASSYSRLAGDEQYF. Here the CDR3 DNA reads TGTGCCAGCAGTTACTCGAGACTAGCGGGGGATGAGCAGTACTTC.

The V and J genes are TRBV4-3 and TRBJ1-5; D uncertain. Per the germline V gene, CDR1 is LGHNA and CDR2 is YSLEER. Trimming removed 0 bases from V and 0 bases from J, with 6 bases in between. The CDR3 totals 15 residues. The CDR3 coding sequence is TGCGCCAGCAGCCAAGATCCCCATAGCAATCAGCCCCAGCATTTT. Encoded protein: CASSQDPHSNQPQHF.

V gene TRBV18 combines with J gene TRBJ1-6; D uncertain. The CDR3 covers 14 residues. Germline CDR1 reads KGHSH; CDR2 reads LQKENI. Trimming pared 3 bases from V and 10 bases from J, leaving 13 bases between. The CDR3 DNA is TGTGCCAGCTCACCCGACGCGTCGGGGTCACCCCTCCACTTT. Its protein product is CASSPDASGSPLHF.